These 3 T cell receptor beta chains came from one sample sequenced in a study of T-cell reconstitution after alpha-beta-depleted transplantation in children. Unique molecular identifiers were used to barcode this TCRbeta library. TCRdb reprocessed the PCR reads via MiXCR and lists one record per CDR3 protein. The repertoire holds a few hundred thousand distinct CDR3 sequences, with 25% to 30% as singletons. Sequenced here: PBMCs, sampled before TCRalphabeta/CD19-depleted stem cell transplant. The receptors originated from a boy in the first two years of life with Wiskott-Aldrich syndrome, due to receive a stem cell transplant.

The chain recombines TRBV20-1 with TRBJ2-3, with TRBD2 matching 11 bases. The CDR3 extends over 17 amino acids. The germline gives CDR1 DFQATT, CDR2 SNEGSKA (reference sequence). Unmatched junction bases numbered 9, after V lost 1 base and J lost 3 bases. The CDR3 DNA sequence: TGCAGTGCTAGAGCGGTAGCGGGAGGGCTGGGGACAGATACGCAGTATTTT. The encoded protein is CSARAVAGGLGTDTQYF.

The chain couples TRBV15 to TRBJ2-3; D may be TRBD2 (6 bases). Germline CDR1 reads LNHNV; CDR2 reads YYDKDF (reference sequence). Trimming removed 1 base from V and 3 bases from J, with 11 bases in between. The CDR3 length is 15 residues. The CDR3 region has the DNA TGTGCCACCAGCAGAGTGGGGACTCTAACAGATACGCAGTATTTT. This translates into CATSRVGTLTDTQYF.

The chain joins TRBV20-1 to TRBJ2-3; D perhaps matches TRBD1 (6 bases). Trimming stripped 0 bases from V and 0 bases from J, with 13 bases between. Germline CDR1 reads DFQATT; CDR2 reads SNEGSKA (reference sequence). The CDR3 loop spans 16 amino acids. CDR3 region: CSARDSGTSSTDTQYF. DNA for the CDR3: TGCAGTGCTAGAGATTCCGGGACATCGAGCACAGATACGCAGTATTTT.